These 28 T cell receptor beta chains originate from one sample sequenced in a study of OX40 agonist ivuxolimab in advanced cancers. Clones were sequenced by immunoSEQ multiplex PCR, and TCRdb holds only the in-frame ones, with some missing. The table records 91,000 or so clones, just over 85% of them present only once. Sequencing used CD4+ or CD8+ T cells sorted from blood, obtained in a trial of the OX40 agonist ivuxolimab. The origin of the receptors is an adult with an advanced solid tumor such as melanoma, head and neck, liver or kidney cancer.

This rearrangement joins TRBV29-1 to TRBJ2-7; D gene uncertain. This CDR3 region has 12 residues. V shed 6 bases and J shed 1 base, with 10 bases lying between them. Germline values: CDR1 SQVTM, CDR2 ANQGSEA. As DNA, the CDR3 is TGCAGCGTGAAGGGCTGGTCCTACGAGCAGTACTTC. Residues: CSVKGWSYEQYF.

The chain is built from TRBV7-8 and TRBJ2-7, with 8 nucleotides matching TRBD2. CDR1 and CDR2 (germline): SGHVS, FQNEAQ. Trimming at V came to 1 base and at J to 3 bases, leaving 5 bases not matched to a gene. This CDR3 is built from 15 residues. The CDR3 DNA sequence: TGTGCCAGCAGCTTAGGGACTAGCAAACTCTACGAGCAGTACTTC. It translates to CASSLGTSKLYEQYF.

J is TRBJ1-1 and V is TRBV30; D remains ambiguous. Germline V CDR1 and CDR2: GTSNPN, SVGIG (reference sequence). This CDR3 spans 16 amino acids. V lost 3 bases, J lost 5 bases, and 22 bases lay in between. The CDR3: CAWSGLRGMHGTEAFF. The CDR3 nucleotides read TGTGCCTGGAGCGGCCTTCGAGGGATGCATGGGACTGAAGCTTTCTTT.

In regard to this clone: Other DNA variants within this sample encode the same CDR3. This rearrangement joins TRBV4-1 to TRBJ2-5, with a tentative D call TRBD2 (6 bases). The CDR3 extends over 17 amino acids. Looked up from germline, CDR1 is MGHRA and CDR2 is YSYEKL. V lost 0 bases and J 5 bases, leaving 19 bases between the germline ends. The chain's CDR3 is CASSQDYDLRDWETQYF. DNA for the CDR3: TGCGCCAGCAGCCAAGATTACGACCTGCGGGACTGGGAGACCCAGTACTTC.

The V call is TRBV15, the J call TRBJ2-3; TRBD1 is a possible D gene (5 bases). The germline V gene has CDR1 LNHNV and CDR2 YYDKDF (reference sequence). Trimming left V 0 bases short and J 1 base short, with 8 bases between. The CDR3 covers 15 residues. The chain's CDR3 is CATSRDQTGTDTQYF. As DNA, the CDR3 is TGTGCCACCAGCAGAGATCAGACAGGCACAGATACGCAGTATTTT.

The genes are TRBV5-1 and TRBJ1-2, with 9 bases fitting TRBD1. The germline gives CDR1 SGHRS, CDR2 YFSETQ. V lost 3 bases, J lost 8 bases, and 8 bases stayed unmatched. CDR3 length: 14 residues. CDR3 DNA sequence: TGCGCCAGCAGCTCGGTTAGGACAGGGGACGGCTACACCTTC. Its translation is CASSSVRTGDGYTF.

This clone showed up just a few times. The DNA for the CDR3 is TGTGCCAGCACCCAGGGGCAGCGGGGAAACACCATATATTTT. The encoded protein is CASTQGQRGNTIYF. The chain carries TRBV7-9 and TRBJ1-3; weak D call: TRBD1 (6 bases). Trimming pared 7 bases from V and 4 bases from J, leaving 14 bases between. The CDR3 covers 14 residues. Germline V gene lookup returns CDR1 SEHNR and CDR2 FQNEAQ (reference sequence).

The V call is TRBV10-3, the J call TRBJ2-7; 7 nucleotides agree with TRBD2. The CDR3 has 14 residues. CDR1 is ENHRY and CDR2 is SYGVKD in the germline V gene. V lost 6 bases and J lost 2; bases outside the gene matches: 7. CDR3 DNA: TGTGCCATCAGCGATACTAGCGTAACCTACGAGCAGTACTTC. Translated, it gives CAISDTSVTYEQYF.

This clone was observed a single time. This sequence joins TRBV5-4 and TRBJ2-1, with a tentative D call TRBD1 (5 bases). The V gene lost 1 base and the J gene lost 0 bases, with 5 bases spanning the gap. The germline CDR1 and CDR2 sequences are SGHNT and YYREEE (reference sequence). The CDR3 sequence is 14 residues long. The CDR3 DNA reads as TGTGCCAGCAGCTTGAGGGGCTCCTACAATGAGCAGTTCTTC. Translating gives CASSLRGSYNEQFF.

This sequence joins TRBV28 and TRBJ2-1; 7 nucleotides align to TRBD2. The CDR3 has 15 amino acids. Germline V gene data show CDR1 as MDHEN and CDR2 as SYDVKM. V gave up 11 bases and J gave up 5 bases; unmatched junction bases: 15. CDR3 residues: CAGATLGGGNNEQFF. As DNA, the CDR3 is TGTGCCGGGGCGACATTGGGGGGAGGGAACAATGAGCAGTTCTTC. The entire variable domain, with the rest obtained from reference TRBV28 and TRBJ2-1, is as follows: DVKVTQSSRYLVKRTGEKVFLECVQDMDHENMFWYRQDPGLGLRLIYFSYDVKMKEKGDIPEGYSVSREKKERFSLILESASTNQTSMYLCAGATLGGGNNEQFFGPGTRLTVL.

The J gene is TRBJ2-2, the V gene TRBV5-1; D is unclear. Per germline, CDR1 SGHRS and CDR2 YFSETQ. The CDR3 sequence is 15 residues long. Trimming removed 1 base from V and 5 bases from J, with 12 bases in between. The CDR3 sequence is CASSLYPSGTGELFF. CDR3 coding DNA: TGCGCCAGCAGCTTGTACCCCTCTGGGACCGGGGAGCTGTTTTTT.

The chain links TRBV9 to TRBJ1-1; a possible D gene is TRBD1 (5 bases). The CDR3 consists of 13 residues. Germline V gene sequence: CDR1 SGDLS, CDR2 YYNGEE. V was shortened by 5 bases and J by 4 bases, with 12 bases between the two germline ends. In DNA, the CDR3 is TGTGCCAGCAGGGGGCAGGAGAGCACTGAAGCTTTCTTT. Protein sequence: CASRGQESTEAFF.

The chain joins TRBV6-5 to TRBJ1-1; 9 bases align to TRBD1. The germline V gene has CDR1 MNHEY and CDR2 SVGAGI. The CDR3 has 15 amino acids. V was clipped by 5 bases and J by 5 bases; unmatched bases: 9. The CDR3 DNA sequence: TGTGCCAGCAGTAGCAAAACAGGGGGCAGGACTGAAGCTTTCTTT. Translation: CASSSKTGGRTEAFF.

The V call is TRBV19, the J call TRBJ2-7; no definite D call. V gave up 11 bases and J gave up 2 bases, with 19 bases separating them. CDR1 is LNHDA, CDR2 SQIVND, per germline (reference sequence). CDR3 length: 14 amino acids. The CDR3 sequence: CARNNKAEPYEQYF. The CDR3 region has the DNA TGTGCCCGAAATAATAAGGCGGAGCCCTACGAGCAGTACTTC.

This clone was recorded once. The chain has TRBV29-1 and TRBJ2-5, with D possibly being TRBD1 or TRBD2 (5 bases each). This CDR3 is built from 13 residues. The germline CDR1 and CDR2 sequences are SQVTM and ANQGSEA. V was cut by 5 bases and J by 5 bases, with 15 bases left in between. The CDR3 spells CSVRKGTDETQYF. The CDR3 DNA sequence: TGCAGCGTTAGGAAAGGGACGGACGAGACCCAGTACTTC.

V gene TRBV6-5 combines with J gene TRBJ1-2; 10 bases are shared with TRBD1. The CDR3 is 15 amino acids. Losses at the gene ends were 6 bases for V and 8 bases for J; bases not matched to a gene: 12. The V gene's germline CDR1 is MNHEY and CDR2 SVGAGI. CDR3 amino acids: CASRRKATGGVGYTF. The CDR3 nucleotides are TGTGCCAGCAGAAGAAAAGCGACAGGGGGCGTAGGCTACACCTTC.

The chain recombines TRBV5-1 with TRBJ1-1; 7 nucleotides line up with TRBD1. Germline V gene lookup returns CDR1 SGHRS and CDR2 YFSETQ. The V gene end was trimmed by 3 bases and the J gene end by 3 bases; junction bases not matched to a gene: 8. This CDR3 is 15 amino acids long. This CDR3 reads CASSSQGGIDTEAFF. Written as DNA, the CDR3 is TGCGCCAGCAGCTCCCAAGGGGGCATCGACACTGAAGCTTTCTTT.

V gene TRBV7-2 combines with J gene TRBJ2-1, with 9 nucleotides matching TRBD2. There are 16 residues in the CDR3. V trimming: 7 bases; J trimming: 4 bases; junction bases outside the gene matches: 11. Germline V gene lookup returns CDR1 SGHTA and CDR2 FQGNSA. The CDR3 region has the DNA TGTGCCAGCAATTCGGTAGCGGGAGTCATGTACAATGAGCAGTTCTTC. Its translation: CASNSVAGVMYNEQFF.

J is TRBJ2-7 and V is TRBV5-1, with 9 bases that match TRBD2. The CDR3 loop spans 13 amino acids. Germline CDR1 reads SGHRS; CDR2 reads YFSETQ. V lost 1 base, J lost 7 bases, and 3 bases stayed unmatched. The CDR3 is CASSLSLAGEQYF. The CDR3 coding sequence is TGCGCCAGCAGCTTGAGTCTAGCGGGAGAGCAGTACTTC.

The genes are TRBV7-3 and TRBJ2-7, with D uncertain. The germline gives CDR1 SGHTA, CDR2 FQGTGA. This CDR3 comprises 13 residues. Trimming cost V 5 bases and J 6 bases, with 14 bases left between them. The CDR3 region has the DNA TGTGCCAGCAGCCCGGATAATGGTCGCGAGCAGTACTTC. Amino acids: CASSPDNGREQYF.

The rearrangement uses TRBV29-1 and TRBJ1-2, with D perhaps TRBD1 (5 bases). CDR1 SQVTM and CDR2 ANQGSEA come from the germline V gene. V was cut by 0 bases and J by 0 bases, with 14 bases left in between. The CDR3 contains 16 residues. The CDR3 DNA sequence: TGCAGCGTTGAAGATTATACAGGCCCCGCTAACTATGGCTACACCTTC. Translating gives CSVEDYTGPANYGYTF.

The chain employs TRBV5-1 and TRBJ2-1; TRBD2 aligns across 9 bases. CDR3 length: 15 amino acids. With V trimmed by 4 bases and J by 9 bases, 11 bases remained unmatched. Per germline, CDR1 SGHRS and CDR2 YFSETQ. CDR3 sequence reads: CASSPGVAGVGEQFF. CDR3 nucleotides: TGCGCCAGCAGCCCCGGGGTAGCGGGAGTGGGTGAGCAGTTCTTC.

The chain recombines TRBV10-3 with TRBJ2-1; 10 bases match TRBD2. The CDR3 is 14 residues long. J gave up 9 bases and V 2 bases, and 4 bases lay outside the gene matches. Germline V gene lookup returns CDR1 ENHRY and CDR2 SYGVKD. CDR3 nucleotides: TGTGCCATCAGTGAGCTAGCGGGAGCCGGTGAGCAGTTCTTC. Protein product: CAISELAGAGEQFF.

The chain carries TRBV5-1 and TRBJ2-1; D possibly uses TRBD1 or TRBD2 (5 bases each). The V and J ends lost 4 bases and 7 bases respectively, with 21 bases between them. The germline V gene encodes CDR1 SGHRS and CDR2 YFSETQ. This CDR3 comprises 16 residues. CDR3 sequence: CASSRVGTVGRNEQFF. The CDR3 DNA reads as TGCGCCAGCAGCAGGGTAGGGACGGTGGGTAGGAATGAGCAGTTCTTC.

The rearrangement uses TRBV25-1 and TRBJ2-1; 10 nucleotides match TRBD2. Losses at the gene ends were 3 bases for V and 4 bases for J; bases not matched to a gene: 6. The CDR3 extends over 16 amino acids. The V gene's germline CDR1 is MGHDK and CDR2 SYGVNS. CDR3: CASSDTSGRAYNEQFF. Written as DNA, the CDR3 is TGTGCCAGCAGTGATACAAGCGGGAGGGCATACAATGAGCAGTTCTTC.

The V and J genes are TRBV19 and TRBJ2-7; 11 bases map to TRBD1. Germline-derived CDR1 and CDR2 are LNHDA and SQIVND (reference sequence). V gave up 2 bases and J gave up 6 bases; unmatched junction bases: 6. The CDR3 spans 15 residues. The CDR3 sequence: CASSISGQGATEQYF. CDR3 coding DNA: TGTGCCAGTAGTATATCTGGACAGGGGGCGACCGAGCAGTACTTC.

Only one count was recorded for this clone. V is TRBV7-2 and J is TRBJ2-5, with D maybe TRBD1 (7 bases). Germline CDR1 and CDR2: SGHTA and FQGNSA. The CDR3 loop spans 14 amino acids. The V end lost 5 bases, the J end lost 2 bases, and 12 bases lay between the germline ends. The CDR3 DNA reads TGTGCCAGCAGCGAGACAGGGACTCAAGAGACCCAGTACTTC. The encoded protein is CASSETGTQETQYF.

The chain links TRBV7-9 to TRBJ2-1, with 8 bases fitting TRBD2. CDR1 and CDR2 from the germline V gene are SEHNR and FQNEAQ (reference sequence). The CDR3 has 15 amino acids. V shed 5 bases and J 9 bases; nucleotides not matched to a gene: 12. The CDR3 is CASSSPTREVVEQFF. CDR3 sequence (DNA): TGTGCCAGCAGCAGTCCCACGCGGGAGGTGGTTGAGCAGTTCTTC.